These 11 T cell receptor beta chains originate from one sample sequenced in a study of T-cell reconstitution after alpha-beta-depleted transplantation in children. Preparation of the TCRbeta library was carried out with unique molecular identifiers. From the PCR reads, TCRdb called clonotypes with MiXCR, one entry per CDR3 protein. Here the sample spans about 980,000 distinct CDR3 sequences, 25% to 35% being singletons. This sample comprised PBMCs, mostly from graft donor cells, obtained 360 days after TCRalphabeta/CD19-depleted stem cell transplant. The receptors originated from a boy in the first two years of life who had a stem cell transplant for SCID, so the T cells may come from the graft donor.

This clonotype was recorded a few times. The chain uses TRBV21-1 and TRBJ2-7; TRBD1, the D gene given by the table, was not confirmed from the DNA. TRBV21-1 is deemed a pseudogene. This CDR3 is 19 amino acids long. Here the CDR3 DNA reads TGTGCCAGCAGCAAAGCGCGGGACAGGGGCCGAGGGGTGGCCTACGAGCAGTACTTC. This sequence encodes CASSKARDRGRGVAYEQYF.

This clonotype was observed at least ten times. V usage is TRBV3-1 and J usage is TRBJ1-1; D ambiguous. CDR1 and CDR2 (germline): LGHDT, YNNKEL (reference sequence). The germline V and J ends were trimmed by 3 bases and 2 bases, with 7 bases remaining between them. CDR3 length: 13 residues. For the CDR3, the DNA is TGTGCCAGCAGCCAGTTTGTAAACACTGAAGCTTTCTTT. This encodes CASSQFVNTEAFF. Complete variable domain (other parts from reference TRBV3-1 and TRBJ1-1): DTAVSQTPKYLVTQMGNDKSIKCEQNLGHDTMYWYKQDSKKFLKIMFSYNNKELIINETVPNRFSPKSPDKAHLNLHINSLELGDSAVYFCASSQFVNTEAFFGQGTRLTVV.

CDR3 nucleotides: TGTGCCAGCAGCTTAGGGGACTCCGAAACTGAAGCTTTCTTT. It codes for CASSLGDSETEAFF. The chain links TRBV13 to TRBJ1-1, with D unclear. CDR3 length: 14 amino acids. Trimming left V 0 bases short and J 5 bases short, with 10 bases between. In germline, CDR1 is PRHDT, CDR2 FYEKMQ (reference sequence).

The chain links TRBV5-1 to TRBJ2-6, with 8 positions matching TRBD1. Trimming at V came to 1 base and at J to 4 bases, leaving 4 bases not matched to a gene. The CDR3 contains 16 residues. Germline CDR1 and CDR2: SGHRS and YFSETQ. The CDR3 coding sequence is TGCGCCAGCAGCTTGCGGACAGGGACCGGGGCCAACGTCCTGACTTTC. Protein: CASSLRTGTGANVLTF.

This clonotype was seen a few times. The rearrangement links TRBV9 to TRBJ2-7, with D perhaps TRBD1 or TRBD2 (5 bases each). Trimming removed 2 bases from V and 5 bases from J, with 17 bases in between. The CDR3 runs to 15 residues. Germline V gene sequence: CDR1 SGDLS, CDR2 YYNGEE. The CDR3 sequence: CASSVLQEAVHEQYF. CDR3 bases: TGTGCCAGCAGCGTCTTACAGGAGGCGGTCCACGAGCAGTACTTC.

This clonotype was recorded a few times. The V and J genes are TRBV5-5 and TRBJ2-7; the D is unclear. Germline V CDR1 and CDR2: SGHKS, YYEKEE (reference sequence). Trimming cost V 0 bases and J 0 bases, with 13 bases left between them. CDR3 size: 16 residues. CDR3 sequence: CASSLAVAVSSYEQYF. The DNA for the CDR3 is TGTGCCAGCAGCTTGGCCGTTGCAGTTAGCTCCTACGAGCAGTACTTC.

This chain connects TRBV11-2 to TRBJ2-7; 7 nucleotides agree with TRBD2. The germline V gene encodes CDR1 SGHAT and CDR2 FQNNGV. Trimming cost V 4 bases and J 1 base; bases outside gene matches: 1. The CDR3 loop spans 13 amino acids. The DNA for the CDR3 is TGTGCCAGCAGCTCACTAGCGTCCTACGAGCAGTACTTC. Translated: CASSSLASYEQYF.

This clonotype was seen a handful of times. The chain recombines TRBV20-1 with TRBJ1-6; D possibly corresponds to TRBD1 (5 bases). Between the trimmed V and J ends, which lost 4 bases and 6 bases, there was a span of 13 bases. CDR1 is DFQATT, CDR2 SNEGSKA, per germline (reference sequence). The CDR3 consists of 14 residues. CDR3 in amino acids: CSATIGGTNSPLHF. In nucleotides, the CDR3 is TGCAGTGCTACGATTGGGGGGACTAATTCACCCCTCCACTTT.

The gene calls are TRBV20-1 and TRBJ2-7; D is possibly TRBD1 (5 bases). CDR1 and CDR2 from the germline V gene are DFQATT and SNEGSKA (reference sequence). The V and J ends lost 5 bases and 5 bases respectively, with 22 bases between them. CDR3 length: 15 residues. The DNA for the CDR3 is TGCAGTGCTGGCGTGGGGCCAGCCTTCTTGCACGAGCAGTACTTC. Its translation: CSAGVGPAFLHEQYF.

The chain uses TRBV6-5 and TRBJ2-1; a weak D match, TRBD2 (7 bases). The CDR3 covers 16 residues. The V gene lost 0 bases and the J gene lost 6 bases, with 15 bases spanning the gap. Germline loops: CDR1 MNHEY, CDR2 SVGAGI. The CDR3 DNA is TGTGCCAGCAGTTACTCCGGCGGGGGCCTTTCCAATGAGCAGTTCTTC. This gives the protein CASSYSGGGLSNEQFF.

The chain has TRBV4-2 and TRBJ2-1, with 8 bases aligning to TRBD1. The trim removed 2 bases at V and 6 bases at J, leaving 15 bases unmatched. Germline CDR1 reads LGHNA; CDR2 reads YNFKEQ. The CDR3 runs 18 residues. CDR3 DNA sequence: TGTGCCAGCAGCCAATTACAGGGGGATAGCTATCCCTCCAATGAGCAGTTCTTC. This encodes CASSQLQGDSYPSNEQFF.